This entry is about one TCR beta chain. Sequencing targeted expressed TCRB transcripts, as all isolated RNA had been reverse transcribed. Average reads for naive, central memory and regulatory T cell samples were 3.5 million to 4.5 million. Here immunoSEQ multiplex PCR was the method, and the copy in TCRdb shows in-frame clones only, minus some. The table lists just over 600,000 clones, roughly a sixth of them singletons. The data originate from a study of beta chain features in type 1 diabetes. The single heparinised draw taken from each donor contained around 100 mL of blood on average. The authors sorted CD4+ naive, central memory, regulatory and stem cell-like memory cells via CD45RO/CCR7/CD25/CD127/CD95/CD27. This TCR was recovered from a young man in good health. The sample consisted of naive CD4+ T cells from blood.

The CDR3 protein is CASSTTGVYNEQFF. In DNA form, the CDR3 reads TGTGCCAGCAGTACGACAGGGGTTTACAATGAGCAGTTCTTC. This rearrangement joins TRBV6-5 to TRBJ2-1; the match to TRBD1 covers 8 bases. Trimming at V came to 5 bases and at J to 4 bases, leaving 4 bases not matched to a gene. Germline V gene data show CDR1 as MNHEY and CDR2 as SVGAGI. This CDR3 region has 14 residues.